Shown below are 10 T cell receptor beta chains from a single sample sequenced in a study of cytomegalovirus exposure and HLA in healthy donors. A multiplex PCR was run with 60 Vbeta primers and 13 Jbeta primers. Clones were read by immunoSEQ multiplex PCR, and TCRdb kept only the in-frame ones, dropping some. The data contain around 140,000 clones, approximately 87% of them seen just once; the ten biggest clones take up less than 2%. The sequencing sample was made of PBMCs. The receptors come from a middle-aged man in good health and CMV-seronegative.

The chain joins TRBV6-1 to TRBJ1-1, with unresolved D. In germline, CDR1 is MNHNS, CDR2 SASEGT. V was pared by 1 base and J by 6 bases, with 15 bases between. The CDR3 is 15 residues long. The CDR3 nucleotides are TGTGCCAGCAGTGAAGTAGGGAGGACCGAACCTGAAGCTTTCTTT. Protein product: CASSEVGRTEPEAFF.

The V call is TRBV5-1, the J call TRBJ2-3, with TRBD1 matching over 11 bases. This CDR3 is built from 15 residues. Germline CDR1 is SGHRS and CDR2 is YFSETQ. V was pared by 4 bases and J by 4 bases, with 5 bases of the junction left unmatched. The CDR3, as DNA: TGCGCCAGCAGCCTCCCGGGACAGGGGGCAGATACGCAGTATTTT. Protein product: CASSLPGQGADTQYF.

The chain couples TRBV5-1 to TRBJ2-1; no clear D. The V gene's germline CDR1 is SGHRS and CDR2 YFSETQ. Between the trimmed V and J ends, which lost 9 bases and 8 bases, there was a span of 9 bases. CDR3 length: 10 amino acids. This CDR3 is CANQSDEQFF. The CDR3, as DNA: TGCGCCAACCAGTCCGATGAGCAGTTCTTC.

J is TRBJ2-1 and V is TRBV6-5, with a possible D match to TRBD2 (7 bases). Trimming took 2 bases from V and 2 from J, leaving 10 bases between them. CDR1 is MNHEY, CDR2 SVGAGI, per germline. The CDR3 is 15 amino acids. The CDR3: CASSYRRGPYNEQFF. The CDR3 DNA follows: TGTGCCAGCAGTTACCGGCGGGGGCCCTACAATGAGCAGTTCTTC.

This clone was seen a few times. The chain employs TRBV28 and TRBJ2-7, with D tentatively TRBD2 (6 bases). Trimming cost V 5 bases and J 5 bases, with 13 bases left between them. The length of the CDR3 is 13 residues. Per germline, CDR1 MDHEN and CDR2 SYDVKM. As DNA, the CDR3 is TGTGCCAGCAGTGGAGGGGCGAGGGACGAGCAGTACTTC. It yields the protein CASSGGARDEQYF. Variable domain in full (rest from reference TRBV28 and TRBJ2-7): DVKVTQSSRYLVKRTGEKVFLECVQDMDHENMFWYRQDPGLGLRLIYFSYDVKMKEKGDIPEGYSVSREKKERFSLILESASTNQTSMYLCASSGGARDEQYFGPGTRLTVT.

The rearrangement joins TRBV4-3 to TRBJ1-2; D unresolved. Trimming left V 0 bases short and J 8 bases short, with 13 bases between. The CDR3 totals 14 residues. Germline V lookup: CDR1 LGHNA, CDR2 YSLEER. CDR3 protein: CASSQDPADSGYTF. The DNA for the CDR3 is TGCGCCAGCAGCCAAGACCCCGCTGATAGCGGCTACACCTTC.

The rearrangement joins TRBV7-9 to TRBJ2-2, with 9 bases matching TRBD1. Trimming cost V 4 bases and J 6 bases; bases outside gene matches: 18. Germline lookup yields CDR1 SEHNR and CDR2 FQNEAQ (reference sequence). The CDR3 runs to 19 residues. CDR3 bases: TGTGCCAGCAGCTCGACCTCGCCTCGGGACAGGGAAAGACCCGGGGAGCTGTTTTTT. The encoded protein is CASSSTSPRDRERPGELFF.

The count of this clone is one. The rearrangement uses TRBV2 and TRBJ1-1; TRBD1 aligns across 8 bases. With 6 bases clipped from V and 4 bases from J, the junction kept 10 bases outside the gene matches. Germline lookup yields CDR1 SNHLY and CDR2 FYNNEI. This CDR3 has 15 residues. CDR3 residues: CASSHDRGEGTEAFF. CDR3 in DNA: TGTGCCAGCAGCCATGACAGGGGTGAGGGCACTGAAGCTTTCTTT.

This chain connects TRBV15 to TRBJ2-7, with 10 bases that match TRBD1. V shed 2 bases and J 4 bases; nucleotides not matched to a gene: 5. The V gene's germline CDR1 is LNHNV and CDR2 YYDKDF (reference sequence). There are 15 residues in the CDR3. The DNA of the CDR3 is TGTGCCACCAGCAGACCGGACAGGGGGGCGTACGAGCAGTACTTC. It yields the protein CATSRPDRGAYEQYF.

The chain recombines TRBV5-1 with TRBJ2-2, with 7 bases that match TRBD2. Per the germline V gene, CDR1 is SGHRS and CDR2 is YFSETQ. This CDR3 spans 16 amino acids. Trimming cost V 0 bases and J 4 bases; bases outside gene matches: 6. The CDR3 sequence: CASSLGLGGSTGELFF. CDR3 bases: TGCGCCAGCAGCTTGGGGCTCGGGGGGAGCACCGGGGAGCTGTTTTTT.